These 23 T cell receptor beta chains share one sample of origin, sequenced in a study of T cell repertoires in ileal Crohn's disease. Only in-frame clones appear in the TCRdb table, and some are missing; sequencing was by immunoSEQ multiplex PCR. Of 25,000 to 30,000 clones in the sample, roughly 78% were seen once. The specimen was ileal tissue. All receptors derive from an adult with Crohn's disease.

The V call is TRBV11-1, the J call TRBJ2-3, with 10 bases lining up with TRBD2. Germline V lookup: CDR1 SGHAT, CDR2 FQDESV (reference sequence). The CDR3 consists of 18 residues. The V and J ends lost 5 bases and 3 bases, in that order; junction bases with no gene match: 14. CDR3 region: CASSREAGGRVWTDTQYF. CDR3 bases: TGTGCCAGCAGCCGCGAAGCGGGAGGGAGAGTTTGGACAGATACGCAGTATTTT.

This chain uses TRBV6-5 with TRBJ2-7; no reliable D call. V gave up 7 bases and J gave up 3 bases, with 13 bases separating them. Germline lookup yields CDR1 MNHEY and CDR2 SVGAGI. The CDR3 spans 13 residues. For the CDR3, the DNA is TGTGCCAGCAACCCCGAGGAATACTACGAGCAGTACTTC. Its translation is CASNPEEYYEQYF.

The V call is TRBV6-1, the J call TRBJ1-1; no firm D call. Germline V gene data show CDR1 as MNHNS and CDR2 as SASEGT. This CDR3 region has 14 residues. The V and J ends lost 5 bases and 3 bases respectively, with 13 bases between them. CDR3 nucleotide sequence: TGTGCCAGCAGTCGTCAGCCTAGTTACACTGAAGCTTTCTTT. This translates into CASSRQPSYTEAFF.

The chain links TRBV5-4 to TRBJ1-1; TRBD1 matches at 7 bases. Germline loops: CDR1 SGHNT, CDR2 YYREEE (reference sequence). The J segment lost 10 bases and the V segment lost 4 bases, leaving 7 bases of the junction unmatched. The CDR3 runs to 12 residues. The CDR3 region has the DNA TGTGCCAGCAGCCAGGGACAGCTTGTAGCTTTCTTT. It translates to CASSQGQLVAFF.

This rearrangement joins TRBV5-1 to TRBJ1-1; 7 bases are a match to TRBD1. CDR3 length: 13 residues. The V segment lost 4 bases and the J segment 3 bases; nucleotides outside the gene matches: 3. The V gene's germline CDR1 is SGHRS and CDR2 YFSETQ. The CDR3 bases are TGCGCCAGCAGCGACCAGGGGGACACTGAAGCTTTCTTT. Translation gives CASSDQGDTEAFF.

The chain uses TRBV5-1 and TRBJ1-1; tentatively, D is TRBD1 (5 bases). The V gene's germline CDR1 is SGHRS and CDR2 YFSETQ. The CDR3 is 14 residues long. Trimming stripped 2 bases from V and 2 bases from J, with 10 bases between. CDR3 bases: TGCGCCAGCAGCTTCGGACACATCAACACTGAAGCTTTCTTT. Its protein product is CASSFGHINTEAFF.

CDR3 sequence (DNA): TGTGCCAGCAGCTCATCGACAGACAGGGGGAAGAATTCACCCCTCCACTTT. Its protein is CASSSSTDRGKNSPLHF. V is TRBV5-4 and J is TRBJ1-6; 9 bases agree with TRBD1. The junction had 11 bases not matched to a gene; V was cut back by 3 bases and J by 7 bases. CDR3 length: 17 amino acids. Germline-derived CDR1 and CDR2 are SGHNT and YYREEE (reference sequence).

The CDR3 protein is CAGQRGTSTDTQYF. The CDR3 region has the DNA TGTGCCGGTCAACGTGGGACTAGCACAGATACGCAGTATTTT. J is TRBJ2-3 and V is TRBV2, with D possibly being TRBD2 (6 bases). CDR3 length: 14 residues. Per the germline V gene, CDR1 is SNHLY and CDR2 is FYNNEI. V was trimmed by 11 bases and J by 0 bases, leaving 15 bases between them. Combining the CDR3 with reference TRBV2 and TRBJ2-3 gives the whole variable domain EPEVTQTPSHQVTQMGQEVILRCVPISNHLYFYWYRQILGQKVEFLVSFYNNEISEKSEIFDDQFSVERPDGSNFTLKIRSTKLEDSAMYFCAGQRGTSTDTQYFGPGTRLTVL.

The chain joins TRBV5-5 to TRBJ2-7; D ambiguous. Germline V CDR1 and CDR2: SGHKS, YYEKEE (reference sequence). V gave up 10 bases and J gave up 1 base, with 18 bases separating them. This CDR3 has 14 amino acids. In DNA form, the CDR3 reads TGTGCCTGCGCCCTACTATTCCCATCCTACGAGCAGTACTTC. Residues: CACALLFPSYEQYF.

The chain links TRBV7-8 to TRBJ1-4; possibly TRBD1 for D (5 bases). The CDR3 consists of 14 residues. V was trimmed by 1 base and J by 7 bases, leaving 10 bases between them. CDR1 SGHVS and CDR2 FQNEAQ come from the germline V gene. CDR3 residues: CASSLGQGPEKLFF. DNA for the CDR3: TGTGCCAGCAGCTTAGGTCAGGGTCCTGAAAAACTGTTTTTT.

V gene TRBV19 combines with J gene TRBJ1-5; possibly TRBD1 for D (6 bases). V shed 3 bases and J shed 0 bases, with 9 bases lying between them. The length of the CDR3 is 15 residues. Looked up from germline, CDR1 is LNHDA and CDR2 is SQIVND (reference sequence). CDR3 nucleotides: TGTGCCAGTAGTATCATGACAGGTAGCAATCAGCCCCAGCATTTT. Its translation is CASSIMTGSNQPQHF.

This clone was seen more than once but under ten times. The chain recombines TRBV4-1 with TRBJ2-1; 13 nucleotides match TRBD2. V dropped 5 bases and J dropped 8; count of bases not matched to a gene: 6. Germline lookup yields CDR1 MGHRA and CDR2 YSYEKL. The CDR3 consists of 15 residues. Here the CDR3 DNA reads TGCGCCAGCAGCTTAAGACTAGCGGGGGGCGATGAGCAGTTCTTC. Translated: CASSLRLAGGDEQFF.

This chain's CDR3 is CAVRRTGTNVLTF. The CDR3 coding sequence is TGTGCCGTCCGGAGGACAGGAACCAACGTCCTGACTTTC. This chain links TRBV10-3 with TRBJ2-6, with 7 bases aligning to TRBD1. With V trimmed by 11 bases and J by 8 bases, 9 bases remained unmatched. The CDR3 runs to 13 residues. Germline values: CDR1 ENHRY, CDR2 SYGVKD.

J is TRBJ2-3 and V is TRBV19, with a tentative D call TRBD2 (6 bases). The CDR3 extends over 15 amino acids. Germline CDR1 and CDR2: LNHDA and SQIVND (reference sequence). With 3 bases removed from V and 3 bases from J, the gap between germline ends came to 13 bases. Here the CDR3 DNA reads TGTGCCAGTAGTATGCAGGGACTCCAGACAGATACGCAGTATTTT. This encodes CASSMQGLQTDTQYF.

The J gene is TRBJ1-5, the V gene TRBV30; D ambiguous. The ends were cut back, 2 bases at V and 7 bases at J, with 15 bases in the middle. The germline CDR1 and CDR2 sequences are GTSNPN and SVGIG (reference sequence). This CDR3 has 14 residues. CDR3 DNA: TGTGCCTGGAGTCAAGAAGATCTAGGACAGCCCCAGCATTTT. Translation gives CAWSQEDLGQPQHF.

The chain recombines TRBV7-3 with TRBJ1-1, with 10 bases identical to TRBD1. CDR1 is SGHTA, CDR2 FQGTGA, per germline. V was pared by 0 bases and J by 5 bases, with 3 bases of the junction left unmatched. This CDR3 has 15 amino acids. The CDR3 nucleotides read TGTGCCAGCAGCTTAACCGGACAGGGGGTTACTGAAGCTTTCTTT. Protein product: CASSLTGQGVTEAFF.

The CDR3 loop is CASSLLAGFEQFF. The CDR3 bases are TGCGCCAGCAGCTTGCTAGCGGGGTTTGAGCAGTTCTTC. V and J are TRBV5-1 and TRBJ2-1; 9 nucleotides agree with TRBD2. The V segment lost 1 base and the J segment 9 bases; nucleotides outside the gene matches: 2. The CDR3 contains 13 residues. Germline V gives CDR1 SGHRS, CDR2 YFSETQ.

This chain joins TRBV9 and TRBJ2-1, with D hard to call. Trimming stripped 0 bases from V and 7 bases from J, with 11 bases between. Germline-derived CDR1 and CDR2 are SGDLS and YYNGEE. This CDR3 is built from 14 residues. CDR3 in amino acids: CASSVGPPRNEQFF. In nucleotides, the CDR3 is TGTGCCAGCAGCGTAGGGCCCCCGCGGAATGAGCAGTTCTTC.

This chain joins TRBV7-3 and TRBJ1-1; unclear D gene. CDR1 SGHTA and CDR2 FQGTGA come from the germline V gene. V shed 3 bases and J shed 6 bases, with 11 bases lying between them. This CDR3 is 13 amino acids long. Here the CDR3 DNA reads TGTGCCAGCAGCTTCGACACCCGGTCTGAAGCTTTCTTT. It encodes CASSFDTRSEAFF.

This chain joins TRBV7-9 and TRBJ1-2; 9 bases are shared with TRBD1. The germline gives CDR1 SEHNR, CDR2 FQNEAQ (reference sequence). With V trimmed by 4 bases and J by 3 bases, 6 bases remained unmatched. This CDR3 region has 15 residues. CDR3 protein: CASSSDWDRDYGYTF. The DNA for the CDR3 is TGTGCCAGCAGCTCCGACTGGGACAGGGACTATGGCTACACCTTC.

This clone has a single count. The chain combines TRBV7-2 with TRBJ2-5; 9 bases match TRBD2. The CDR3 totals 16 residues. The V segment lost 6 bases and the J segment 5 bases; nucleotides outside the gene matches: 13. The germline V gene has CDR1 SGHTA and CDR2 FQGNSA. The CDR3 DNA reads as TGTGCCAGCAGTCAAATCGGGCGGGGGGGCCCGGAGACCCAGTACTTC. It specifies CASSQIGRGGPETQYF.

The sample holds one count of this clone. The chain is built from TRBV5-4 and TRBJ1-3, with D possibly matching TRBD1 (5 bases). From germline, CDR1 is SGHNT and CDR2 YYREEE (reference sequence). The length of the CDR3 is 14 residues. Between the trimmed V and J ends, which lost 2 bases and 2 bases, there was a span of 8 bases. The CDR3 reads CASSLLGPGNTIYF. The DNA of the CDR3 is TGTGCCAGCAGCTTACTGGGGCCTGGAAACACCATATATTTT.

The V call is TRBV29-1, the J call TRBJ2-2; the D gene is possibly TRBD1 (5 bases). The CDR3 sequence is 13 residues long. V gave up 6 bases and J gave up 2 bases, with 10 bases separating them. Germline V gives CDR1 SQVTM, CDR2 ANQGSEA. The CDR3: CSVGRDNTGELFF. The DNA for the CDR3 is TGCAGCGTGGGCAGGGATAACACCGGGGAGCTGTTTTTT.